This T cell receptor beta chain was documented in a study of cytomegalovirus exposure and HLA in healthy donors. The study's findings and limits: A later analysis reported that several of the most significant clusters appeared to be linked to common viral pathogens, among them Epstein-Barr virus.

PCR involved 60 Vbeta and 13 Jbeta primers. TCRdb keeps only in-frame clones here, not all; method: immunoSEQ multiplex PCR. The data show 100,000 to 150,000 clones, under 80% seen once. This clone has more than one count but fewer than ten. The antigen is not known. The sequencing sample was made of PBMCs. The receptor comes from a woman aged 55 to 70 in good health and CMV-seropositive.

CDR3 in DNA: TGTGCCAGCAGCCGAGACTGGGACTACACTGAAGCTTTCTTT. Translating gives CASSRDWDYTEAFF. This chain connects TRBV7-9 to TRBJ1-1, with D perhaps TRBD1 (5 bases). This CDR3 has 14 amino acids. Deletions cut 5 bases from V and 3 bases from J, with 13 bases between. Germline loops: CDR1 SEHNR, CDR2 FQNEAQ (reference sequence).